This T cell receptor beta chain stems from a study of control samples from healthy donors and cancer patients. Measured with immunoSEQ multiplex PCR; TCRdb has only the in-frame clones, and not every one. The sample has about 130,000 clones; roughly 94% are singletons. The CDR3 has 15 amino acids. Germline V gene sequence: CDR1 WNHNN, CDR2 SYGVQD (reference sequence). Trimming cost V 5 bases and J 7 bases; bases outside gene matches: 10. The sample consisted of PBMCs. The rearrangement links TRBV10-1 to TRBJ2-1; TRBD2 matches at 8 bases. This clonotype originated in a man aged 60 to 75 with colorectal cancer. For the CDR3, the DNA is TGCGCCAGCAGTCGGAGCGGGGGCCTCTGGAATGAGCAGTTCTTC. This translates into CASSRSGGLWNEQFF.